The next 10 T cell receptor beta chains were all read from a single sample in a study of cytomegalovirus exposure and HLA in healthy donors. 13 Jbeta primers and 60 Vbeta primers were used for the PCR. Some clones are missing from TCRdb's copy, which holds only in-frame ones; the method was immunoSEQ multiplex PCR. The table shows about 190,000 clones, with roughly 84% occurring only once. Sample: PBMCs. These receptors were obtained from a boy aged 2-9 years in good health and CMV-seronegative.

The chain's CDR3 is CASRGDRGGPDTQYF. The DNA of the CDR3 is TGTGCCAGCAGAGGGGACAGGGGGGGGCCGGATACGCAGTATTTT. The genes are TRBV2 and TRBJ2-3; 11 positions agree with TRBD1. V lost 6 bases and J lost 6; bases outside the gene matches: 8. CDR3 length: 15 amino acids. Germline V gene sequence: CDR1 SNHLY, CDR2 FYNNEI. Drawing the rest from reference TRBV2 and TRBJ2-3, the complete variable domain is EPEVTQTPSHQVTQMGQEVILRCVPISNHLYFYWYRQILGQKVEFLVSFYNNEISEKSEIFDDQFSVERPDGSNFTLKIRSTKLEDSAMYFCASRGDRGGPDTQYFGPGTRLTVL.

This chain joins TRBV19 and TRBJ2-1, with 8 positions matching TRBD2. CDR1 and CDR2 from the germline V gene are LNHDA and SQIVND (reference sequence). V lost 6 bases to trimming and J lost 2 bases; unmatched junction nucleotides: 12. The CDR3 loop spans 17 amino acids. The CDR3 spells CASRSTGTRAPYNEQFF. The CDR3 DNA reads TGTGCCAGTAGGAGTACGGGGACTAGGGCCCCCTACAATGAGCAGTTCTTC. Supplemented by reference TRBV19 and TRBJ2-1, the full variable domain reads DGGITQSPKYLFRKEGQNVTLSCEQNLNHDAMYWYRQDPGQGLRLIYYSQIVNDFQKGDIAEGYSVSREKKESFPLTVTSAQKNPTAFYLCASRSTGTRAPYNEQFFGPGTRLTVL.

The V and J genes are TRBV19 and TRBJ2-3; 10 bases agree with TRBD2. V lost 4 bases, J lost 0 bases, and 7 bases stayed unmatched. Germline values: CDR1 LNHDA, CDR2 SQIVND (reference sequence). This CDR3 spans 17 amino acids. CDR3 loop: CASSNYLSGGSTDTQYF. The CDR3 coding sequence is TGTGCCAGTAGTAACTACCTTAGCGGGGGGAGCACAGATACGCAGTATTTT.

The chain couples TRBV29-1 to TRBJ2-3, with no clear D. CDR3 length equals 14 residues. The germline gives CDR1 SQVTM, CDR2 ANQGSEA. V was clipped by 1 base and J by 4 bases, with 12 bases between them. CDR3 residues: CSVEATRSPDTQYF. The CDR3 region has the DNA TGCAGCGTTGAAGCAACCAGGTCTCCAGATACGCAGTATTTT.

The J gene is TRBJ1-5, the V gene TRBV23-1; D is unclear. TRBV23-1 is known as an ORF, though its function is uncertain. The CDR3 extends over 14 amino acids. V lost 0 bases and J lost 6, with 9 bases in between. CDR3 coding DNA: TGCGCCAGCAGTCAATCTGCGCCTACTCAGCCCCAGCATTTT. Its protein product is CASSQSAPTQPQHF.

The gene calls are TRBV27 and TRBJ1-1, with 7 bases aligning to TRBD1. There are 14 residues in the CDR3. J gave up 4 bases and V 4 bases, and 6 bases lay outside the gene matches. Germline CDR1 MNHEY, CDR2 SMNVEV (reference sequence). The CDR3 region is CASSSDYRGTEAFF. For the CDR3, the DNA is TGTGCCAGCAGTTCAGATTACAGGGGCACTGAAGCTTTCTTT.

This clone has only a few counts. CDR3 coding DNA: TGTGCTAGTGGTTTGAGGAGGGGCCGGGACACTGAAGCTTTCTTT. This sequence encodes CASGLRRGRDTEAFF. V usage is TRBV12-5 and J usage is TRBJ1-1; maybe TRBD1 (5 bases). CDR1 and CDR2 from the germline V gene are LGHNT and FRNRAP. V shed 2 bases and J shed 3 bases, with 13 bases lying between them. This CDR3 is built from 15 residues.

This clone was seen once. CDR3 sequence (DNA): TGTGCCAGCAGTCCGGGACAGGGAACAGATACGCAGTATTTT. Protein: CASSPGQGTDTQYF. V and J are TRBV5-4 and TRBJ2-3, with 9 positions matching TRBD1. Germline V gives CDR1 SGHNT, CDR2 YYREEE (reference sequence). The CDR3 has 14 residues. After removal of 5 bases from V and 3 bases from J, the junction contained 4 bases not matched to a gene.

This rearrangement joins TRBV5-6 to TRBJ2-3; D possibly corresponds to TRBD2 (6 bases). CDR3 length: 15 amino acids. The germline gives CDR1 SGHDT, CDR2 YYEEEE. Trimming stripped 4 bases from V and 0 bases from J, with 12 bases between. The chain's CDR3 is CASSLTLASTDTQYF. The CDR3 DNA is TGTGCCAGCAGCCTTACTCTAGCGAGCACAGATACGCAGTATTTT.

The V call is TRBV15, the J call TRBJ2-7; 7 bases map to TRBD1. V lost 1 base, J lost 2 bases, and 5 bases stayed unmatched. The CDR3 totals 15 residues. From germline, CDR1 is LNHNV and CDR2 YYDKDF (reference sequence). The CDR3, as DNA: TGTGCCACCAGCAGAGTAAGCGGACAGGCCTACGAGCAGTACTTC. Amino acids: CATSRVSGQAYEQYF.